This TCR beta chain was obtained from a study of control samples from healthy donors and cancer patients. V lost 0 bases and J 3 bases, leaving 14 bases between the germline ends. The CDR3 covers 16 residues. CDR1 and CDR2 (germline): LGHDT, YNNKEL (reference sequence). Sequencing was performed with immunoSEQ multiplex PCR; in TCRdb, only in-frame clones are kept and a portion is missing. The sample yields almost 95,000 clones, 90% seen once. The TCR sequence derives from a woman under 30 in good health. The J gene is TRBJ1-2, the V gene TRBV3-1 (or the pseudogene TRBV3-2); D is perhaps TRBD1 (6 bases). The sample consisted of blood. CDR3 sequence: CASSQDVGGSYYGYTF. The CDR3 coding sequence is TGTGCCAGCAGCCAAGATGTCGGGGGCTCTTACTATGGCTACACCTTC.